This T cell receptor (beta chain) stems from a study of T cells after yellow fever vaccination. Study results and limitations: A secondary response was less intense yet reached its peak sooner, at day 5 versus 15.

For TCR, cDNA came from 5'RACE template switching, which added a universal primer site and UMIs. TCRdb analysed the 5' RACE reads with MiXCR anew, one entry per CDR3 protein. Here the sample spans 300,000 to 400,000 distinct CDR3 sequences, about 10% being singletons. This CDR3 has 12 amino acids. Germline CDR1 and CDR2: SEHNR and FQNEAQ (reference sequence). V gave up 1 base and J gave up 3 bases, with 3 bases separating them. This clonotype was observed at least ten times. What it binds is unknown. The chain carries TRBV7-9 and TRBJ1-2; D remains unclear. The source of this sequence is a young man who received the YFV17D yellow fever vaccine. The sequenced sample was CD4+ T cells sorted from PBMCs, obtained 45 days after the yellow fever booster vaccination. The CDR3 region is CASSLDHYGYTF. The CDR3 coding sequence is TGTGCCAGCAGCTTAGACCACTATGGCTACACCTTC.